These 2 T cell receptor beta chains originate from one sample sequenced in a study of blood T cell repertoires in COVID-19. The table came from immunoSEQ multiplex PCR; TCRdb's copy has only in-frame clones and leaves some out. Of around 300,000 clones listed, 85% are singletons. Sequencing was performed on peripheral blood. The receptors were gathered from a woman between 45 and 60 years old with active or convalescent COVID-19.

The chain is built from TRBV3-1 (or the pseudogene TRBV3-2) and TRBJ2-3, with 7 bases lining up with TRBD2. Germline V CDR1 and CDR2: LGHDT, YNNKEL (reference sequence). CDR3 length: 16 residues. J was trimmed by 7 bases and V by 0 bases; bases with no gene match: 10. CDR3 protein: CASSQDTGGSLNTQYF. CDR3 coding DNA: TGTGCCAGCAGCCAAGATACGGGCGGGAGCTTGAATACGCAGTATTTT.

The CDR3 sequence is CASSAGVAGSNTEAFF. CDR3 DNA sequence: TGCGCCAGCAGTGCGGGGGTTGCCGGATCGAACACTGAAGCTTTCTTT. The V call is TRBV10-1, the J call TRBJ1-1, with D tentatively TRBD1 (5 bases). From germline, CDR1 is WNHNN and CDR2 SYGVQD (reference sequence). The V end lost 4 bases, the J end lost 1 base, and 16 bases lay between the germline ends. This CDR3 region has 16 residues.